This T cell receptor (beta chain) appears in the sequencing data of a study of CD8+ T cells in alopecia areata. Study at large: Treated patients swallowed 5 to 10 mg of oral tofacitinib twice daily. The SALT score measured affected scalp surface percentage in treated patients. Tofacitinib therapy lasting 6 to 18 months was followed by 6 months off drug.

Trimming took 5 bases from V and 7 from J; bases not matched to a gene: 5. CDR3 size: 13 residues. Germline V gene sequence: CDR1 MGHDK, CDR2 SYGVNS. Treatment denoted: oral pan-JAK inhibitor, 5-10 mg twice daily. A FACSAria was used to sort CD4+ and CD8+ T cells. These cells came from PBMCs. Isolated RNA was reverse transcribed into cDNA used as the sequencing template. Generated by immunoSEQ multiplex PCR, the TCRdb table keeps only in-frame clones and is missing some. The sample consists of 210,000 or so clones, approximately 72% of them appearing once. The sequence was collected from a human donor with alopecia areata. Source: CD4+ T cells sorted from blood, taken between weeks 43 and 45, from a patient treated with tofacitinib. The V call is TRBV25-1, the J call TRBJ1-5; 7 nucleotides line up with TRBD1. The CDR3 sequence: CASSRTGGQPQHF. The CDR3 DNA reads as TGTGCCAGCAGTAGGACAGGAGGACAGCCCCAGCATTTT.